The clone carrying this T cell receptor beta chain was seen at least ten times. The antigen is not known. Germline V gene lookup returns CDR1 PRHDT and CDR2 FYEKMQ (reference sequence). Trimming cost V 1 base and J 4 bases, with 22 bases left between them. The CDR3 length is 18 residues. This sample was taken from a study of T-cell reconstitution after alpha-beta-depleted transplantation in children. Study results and caveats: Expanded clones from the graft, numbering several hundred, reportedly supplied alpha-beta T cells about two months after transplant.

The TCRbeta library was prepared with unique molecular identifiers. TCRdb reanalysed the PCR reads using MiXCR and keeps one entry per CDR3 protein. The sample yields some 70,000 distinct CDR3 sequences, 4.9% seen once. The V gene is TRBV13, the J gene TRBJ1-2, with D possibly being TRBD1 (5 bases). The TCR comes from a boy under three years old who had a stem cell transplant for acute myeloid leukemia, so the T cells may come from the graft donor. The specimen was PBMCs, mostly from graft donor cells, collected 180 days after TCRalphabeta/CD19-depleted stem cell transplant. Here the CDR3 DNA reads TGTGCCAGCAGCTTAGCGGGGGAGGCTAAAGGCTTTCGCTATGGCTACACCTTC. This encodes CASSLAGEAKGFRYGYTF.